This T cell receptor beta chain was captured in a study of blood T cell repertoires in COVID-19. Study-wide context: COVID-19 samples from acute and convalescent phases originated in the United States, Italy and Spain.

How the authors handled the data: From reference gene primer amplification, estimates of nucleated cell counts were derived. Clones were sequenced by immunoSEQ multiplex PCR, and TCRdb holds only the in-frame ones, with some missing. That table furnishes V, J and clone size, whereas the DNA furnished D and trimming. The top ten clones hold over 7.5% of a sample with 240,000 or so clones, around 89% of them seen once. Participant-reported clinical history was the basis for cohort assignment. CDR1 SEHNR and CDR2 FQNEAQ come from the germline V gene (reference sequence). The CDR3 runs to 14 residues. Trimming shortened V by 4 bases and J by 1 base, and 10 bases separated the two germline ends.

The TCR was taken from a man between 40 and 49 years old who had recovered from COVID-19. Sequenced sample: PBMCs or T cells enriched from blood (not recorded which). The chain recombines TRBV7-9 with TRBJ2-5; a possible D gene is TRBD1 (6 bases). CDR3: CASSWGTLQETQYF. The DNA for the CDR3 is TGTGCCAGCAGCTGGGGGACACTCCAAGAGACCCAGTACTTC. The complete variable domain, with remaining parts taken from reference TRBV7-9 and TRBJ2-5, reads DTGVSQNPRHKITKRGQNVTFRCDPISEHNRLYWYRQTLGQGPEFLTYFQNEAQLEKSRLLSDRFSAERPKGSFSTLEIQRTEQGDSAMYLCASSWGTLQETQYFGPGTRLLVL.